The rows below give T cell receptor beta chains drawn from one sample of a study of graft-versus-host responses after intestinal transplantation. Data came from immunoSEQ multiplex PCR; TCRdb stores just in-frame clones and leaves some out. Here the sample spans some 90,000 clones, over 80% being singletons. The antigens of these receptors remain unknown. The sample consisted of unstimulated CD8+ T cells sorted from spleen or lymph node cells, taken before intestinal transplant. The receptors come from a human donor who received an intestinal transplant. Both conserved end residues are part of each CDR3. The D gene is left open where the match is weak. A clone size is listed for some rows: how often the clone was seen (once, few, many), or a class if it is expanded.

j_gene,v_gene,abundance,d_gene,CDR3nt,CDR3aa
TRBJ2-2,TRBV7-7,NA,TRBD2,TGTGCCAGCAGTTCCACCGCGGGGGACACCGGGGAGCTGTTTTTT,CASSSTAGDTGELFF
TRBJ1-4,TRBV6-4,NA,TRBD1,TGTGCCACCACCCGGGACAGGGGTAATGAAAAACTGTTTTTT,CATTRDRGNEKLFF
TRBJ2-3,TRBV27,NA,TRBD1,TGTGCCAGCAGTTTAGACAGGGGCACAGATACGCAGTATTTT,CASSLDRGTDTQYF
TRBJ2-4,TRBV21-1,NA,NA,TGTGCCAGCAGCAAAAAACACGGGGACAATGGGAACATTCAGTACTTC,CASSKKHGDNGNIQYF
TRBJ2-7,TRBV11-3,NA,NA,TGTGCCAGCAGCTTAGTGGGGCCGGGACACCTCTACGAGCAGTACTTC,CASSLVGPGHLYEQYF
TRBJ2-5,TRBV4-1,NA,TRBD1,TGCGCCAGCAGCGAAAAGACAGGGGAATGGGAGACCCAGTACTTC,CASSEKTGEWETQYF
TRBJ1-1,TRBV6-1,NA,NA,TGTGCCAGCAGTGAAGACAGATTGAACACTGAAGCTTTCTTT,CASSEDRLNTEAFF
TRBJ2-1,TRBV11-1,NA,NA,TGTGCCAGCAGCTGGGCCAACAATGAGCAGTTCTTC,CASSWANNEQFF
TRBJ1-3,TRBV19,NA,NA,TGTGCCAGTAGTATATTCGGGATTCTCGGAAACACCATATATTTT,CASSIFGILGNTIYF
TRBJ1-1,TRBV19,NA,TRBD1,TGTGCCAGTAGTTTACGGACAGGGACGAACACTGAAGCTTTCTTT,CASSLRTGTNTEAFF
TRBJ2-7,TRBV11-3,NA,NA,TGTGCCAGCAGCCACATCGACGAGCAGTACTTC,CASSHIDEQYF
TRBJ2-7,TRBV19,once,NA,TGTGCCAGTGGGAGGGGGGGGACAACCGAGCAGTACTTC,CASGRGGTTEQYF
TRBJ2-1,TRBV15,NA,NA,TGTGCCACCAGCCTCCGGGACTTTTTATACAATGAGCAGTTCTTC,CATSLRDFLYNEQFF
TRBJ2-2,TRBV4-3,NA,NA,TGCGCCAGCAGCCAAGACCCAAACGGGGTAGTCACCGGGGAGCTGTTTTTT,CASSQDPNGVVTGELFF
TRBJ1-4,TRBV19,NA,NA,TGTGCCAGTAGTATAGATCGGATTAGCGACGGGGATGGGTCTTTGTCAGGAAAACTGTTTTTT,CASSIDRISDGDGSLSGKLFF
TRBJ2-7,TRBV6-5,NA,NA,TGTGCCAGCACCTCAGGGACTGGATCCTACGAGCAGTACTTC,CASTSGTGSYEQYF
TRBJ2-1,TRBV5-6,NA,TRBD2,TGTGCCAGCAGCTTGGGACTAGCGGACCGCTACAATGAGCAGTTCTTC,CASSLGLADRYNEQFF
TRBJ1-3,TRBV11-2,NA,NA,TGTGCCAGCAGACAAAACCCAGAAAGGCAGGTGGACACCATATATTTT,CASRQNPERQVDTIYF
TRBJ1-2,TRBV7-9,NA,TRBD1,TGTGCCAGCAGCCCCTCGGGACAGGACTATGGCTACACCTTC,CASSPSGQDYGYTF
TRBJ2-5,TRBV9,few,TRBD1,TGTGCCAGCAGCGCCCAGCAGGGACAGGGGCAAGAGACCCAGTACTTC,CASSAQQGQGQETQYF
TRBJ1-2,TRBV6-5,NA,TRBD1,TGTGCCAGCAGGACCGGGACAGGGGGCGACGGCTACACCTTC,CASRTGTGGDGYTF
TRBJ2-1,TRBV6-4,NA,NA,TGTGCCAGCAGTGTCTATAACTACAATGAGCAGTTCTTC,CASSVYNYNEQFF
TRBJ2-1,TRBV7-9,NA,TRBD2,TGTGCCAGCAGCCTTAGCGGGAGACAGGATGAGCAGTTCTTC,CASSLSGRQDEQFF
TRBJ1-1,TRBV29-1,NA,TRBD1,TGCAGCGTTGATGGGCTACAGGGGGCGAGAAGGACTGAAGCTTTCTTT,CSVDGLQGARRTEAFF
TRBJ1-1,TRBV11-1,NA,TRBD1,TGTGCCAGCAGCTTAGGGCTCAAGGGGGCAGGCACTGAAGCTTTCTTT,CASSLGLKGAGTEAFF
TRBJ1-6,TRBV19,NA,NA,TGTGCCAGTAGTACCTGGACAGAAAGCTCCTATAATTCACCCCTCCACTTT,CASSTWTESSYNSPLHF
TRBJ1-3,TRBV7-7,NA,NA,TGTGCCAGCAGCTTAGGGCCCATGTCGGGAAACACCATATATTTT,CASSLGPMSGNTIYF
TRBJ2-7,TRBV30,NA,NA,TGTGCCTGGAGAGGAGGGGTTCGGTACGAGCAGTACTTC,CAWRGGVRYEQYF
TRBJ2-2,TRBV10-2,once,TRBD2,TGCGCCAGCATACCGCGGGAGGAAGCCGGGGAGCTGTTTTTT,CASIPREEAGELFF
TRBJ2-5,TRBV11-2,NA,NA,TGTGCCAGCAGCCCAATGTTGCTTCGGTCGGAGGAGACCCAGTACTTC,CASSPMLLRSEETQYF
TRBJ1-1,TRBV11-2,NA,NA,TGTGCCAGCAGCTGGGGGGTCACTGAAGCTTTCTTT,CASSWGVTEAFF